This T cell receptor (beta chain) originates from a study of early T cells in non-severe SARS-CoV-2 infection. CDR1 is SGHTA and CDR2 is FQGNSA in the germline V gene. Trimming removed 1 base from V and 5 bases from J; junction bases left unmatched: 3. The CDR3 is 15 amino acids. The TCR library protocol attached unique molecular identifiers to the individual cDNA molecules. TCRdb ran MiXCR on the 5' RACE reads and lists one entry per CDR3 protein. The sample has 55,000 to 85,000 distinct CDR3 sequences, approximately 12% seen once; the top ten hold approximately 4.5%. This clonotype has more than one count but fewer than ten.

V and J are TRBV7-2 and TRBJ2-1, with 9 bases lining up with TRBD1. The sequence was obtained from an adult who was a healthcare worker with PCR-confirmed SARS-CoV-2 infection or an uninfected control (not recorded which). The specimen sequenced was whole blood. CDR3 in DNA: TGTGCCAGCAGCTTAGGTGGGACAGGGAACAATGAGCAGTTCTTC. This encodes CASSLGGTGNNEQFF.